The rows below give T cell receptor beta chains drawn from one sample of a study of shared clonotypes between healthy human individuals. The repertoire was sequenced with immunoSEQ multiplex PCR; TCRdb's copy has only in-frame clones and lacks some. The sample records around 2,000,000 clones, under 95% being singletons. Sequencing was carried out using naive CD8+ T cells from PBMCs. Receptors were obtained from a man between 18 and 29 years old in good health. Some clones in this sample may be carry-over from other donors' samples. Each CDR3 is given with its conserved first and last residue. The order of the fields is CDR3 DNA, CDR3 protein, V gene, D gene, clone size, J gene. D genes are given only for firm matches. A row's size may be missing; if present it is once, few, many or a size class.

DNA: TGTGCCAGCAGCTTAGCGGGGGGGCGAGCTTTCTTT
CDR3: CASSLAGGRAFF
V: TRBV7-8
D: NA
size: NA
J: TRBJ1-1

DNA: TGTGCCAGCAGCAGCAGGGGTTCCGGGGAGCTGTTTTTT
CDR3: CASSSRGSGELFF
V: TRBV7-9
D: NA
size: NA
J: TRBJ2-2

DNA: TGCGCCAGCAGATCGGGACAGGAGGCCTACGAGCAGTACTTC
CDR3: CASRSGQEAYEQYF
V: TRBV5-1
D: TRBD1
size: NA
J: TRBJ2-7

DNA: TGTGCCAGCAGCCCCCGTGAAGTGGCGAACTATGGCTACACCTTC
CDR3: CASSPREVANYGYTF
V: TRBV7-6
D: NA
size: NA
J: TRBJ1-2

DNA: TGTGCCAGCACCGTGACAGGTAATCAGCCCCAGCATTTT
CDR3: CASTVTGNQPQHF
V: TRBV28
D: NA
size: few
J: TRBJ1-5

DNA: TGTGCCAGCAGCGTAGGACGATTATGGGGGAACACTGAAGCTTTCTTT
CDR3: CASSVGRLWGNTEAFF
V: TRBV9
D: NA
size: NA
J: TRBJ1-1

DNA: TGTGCCAGCAGTTTATATTGGGGCAGGGAAGAGACCCAGTACTTC
CDR3: CASSLYWGREETQYF
V: TRBV27
D: NA
size: NA
J: TRBJ2-5

DNA: TGTGCCTGCAATGGGGGGAGCTACGAGCAGTACTTC
CDR3: CACNGGSYEQYF
V: TRBV10-3
D: NA
size: once
J: TRBJ2-7

DNA: TGTGCCAGCAGTCCAAGTAGCGGGTTCGATTACGAGCAGTACTTC
CDR3: CASSPSSGFDYEQYF
V: TRBV27
D: TRBD2
size: NA
J: TRBJ2-7

DNA: TGCGCCAGCAGTGAGGGTGGAGAGACCCAGTACTTC
CDR3: CASSEGGETQYF
V: TRBV10-2
D: NA
size: NA
J: TRBJ2-5

DNA: TGTGCCAGCAGCAAGAGGACAGGGTACGGAACTGAAGCTTTCTTT
CDR3: CASSKRTGYGTEAFF
V: TRBV28
D: TRBD1
size: once
J: TRBJ1-1

DNA: TGTGCCAGCAGTTTATTAAGCGGCACAGATACGCAGTATTTT
CDR3: CASSLLSGTDTQYF
V: TRBV28
D: NA
size: NA
J: TRBJ2-3

DNA: TGTGCCAGCAGCTCGGGGAGCTTCTATAATGAAAAACTGTTTTTT
CDR3: CASSSGSFYNEKLFF
V: TRBV7-9
D: NA
size: NA
J: TRBJ1-4

DNA: TGCGCCAGCAGCACAGGGGAGGTTACATATGGCTACACCTTC
CDR3: CASSTGEVTYGYTF
V: TRBV5-1
D: TRBD1
size: NA
J: TRBJ1-2

DNA: TGTGCCATCAGTGAGTCGTTTAGCCAGCGGGAAACCTACGAGCAGTACTTC
CDR3: CAISESFSQRETYEQYF
V: TRBV10-3
D: TRBD2
size: NA
J: TRBJ2-7

DNA: TGTGCCAGCAGCACGACAAGACCTTCCACCCCCTCTGGAAACACCATATATTTT
CDR3: CASSTTRPSTPSGNTIYF
V: TRBV7-9
D: NA
size: NA
J: TRBJ1-3

DNA: TGTGCCAGCGTGGCCCAAATACGTCCAGAGACCCAGTACTTC
CDR3: CASVAQIRPETQYF
V: TRBV6-8
D: NA
size: NA
J: TRBJ2-5

DNA: TGCGCCAGCAGCCAATCCCGGCGGGTCATGGAGACCCAGTACTTC
CDR3: CASSQSRRVMETQYF
V: TRBV4-1
D: NA
size: once
J: TRBJ2-5

DNA: TGTGCCAGCAGCTTAGACAGGCATGAAGCTTTCTTT
CDR3: CASSLDRHEAFF
V: TRBV11-2
D: NA
size: NA
J: TRBJ1-1

DNA: TGTGCCAGCAGCTTCCCCGCAGGGGCCTACGAGCAGTACTTC
CDR3: CASSFPAGAYEQYF
V: TRBV7-9
D: NA
size: once
J: TRBJ2-7

DNA: TGTGCCAGCAGACAGGGCGAAGATAACTATGGCTACACCTTC
CDR3: CASRQGEDNYGYTF
V: TRBV6-5
D: NA
size: once
J: TRBJ1-2

DNA: TGTGCCAGCAGCGTAGTTGAGGCGATCACTGAAGCTTTCTTT
CDR3: CASSVVEAITEAFF
V: TRBV9
D: NA
size: NA
J: TRBJ1-1

DNA: TGCAGCCCTGCCGCGGGGAACAATGAGCAGTTCTTC
CDR3: CSPAAGNNEQFF
V: TRBV29-1
D: NA
size: NA
J: TRBJ2-1

DNA: TGTGCCAGCTCACCACTTGGGGGCGGACGGAATGAAAAACTGTTTTTT
CDR3: CASSPLGGGRNEKLFF
V: TRBV18
D: NA
size: once
J: TRBJ1-4

DNA: TGTGCCAGCAGCGCCCCGTTGCTAGCGGGGGACACCGGGGAGCTGTTTTTT
CDR3: CASSAPLLAGDTGELFF
V: TRBV9
D: TRBD2
size: NA
J: TRBJ2-2

DNA: TGTGCCAGCAGCGTTAGGGACAGGGAAACCGGGGAGCTGTTTTTT
CDR3: CASSVRDRETGELFF
V: TRBV9
D: TRBD1
size: NA
J: TRBJ2-2

DNA: TGTGCCAGCAGTGAAGACCGGGTCGCCAACACTGAAGCTTTCTTT
CDR3: CASSEDRVANTEAFF
V: TRBV6-1
D: NA
size: NA
J: TRBJ1-1

DNA: TGTGCCAGCAGTTCCCCCCTTAATCGGCGGGGAAACACCATATATTTT
CDR3: CASSSPLNRRGNTIYF
V: TRBV28
D: NA
size: once
J: TRBJ1-3

DNA: TGTGCCACCAGCAGAGCCGGTGGCCATCACTATGGCTACACCTTC
CDR3: CATSRAGGHHYGYTF
V: TRBV15
D: NA
size: NA
J: TRBJ1-2

DNA: TGTGCCATCAGTGAGTCGTGGGACTACAATGAGCAGTTCTTC
CDR3: CAISESWDYNEQFF
V: TRBV10-3
D: NA
size: NA
J: TRBJ2-1

DNA: TGTGCCACCGTCGCCCTGGACTATGGCTACACCTTC
CDR3: CATVALDYGYTF
V: TRBV25-1
D: NA
size: few
J: TRBJ1-2

DNA: TGTGCCAGCAGTTTGTTTAGCGGGAGTTTCGGTGAGCAGTTCTTC
CDR3: CASSLFSGSFGEQFF
V: TRBV27
D: TRBD2
size: NA
J: TRBJ2-1

DNA: TGTGCCAGCAGTTTATCGACAAGGGCAGATACGCAGTATTTT
CDR3: CASSLSTRADTQYF
V: TRBV27
D: NA
size: NA
J: TRBJ2-3

DNA: TGTGCCAGCAGTTTAGGAATAGGACTAGCGGGAGGGAGACGTAGCACCGGGGAGCTGTTTTTT
CDR3: CASSLGIGLAGGRRSTGELFF
V: TRBV27
D: TRBD2
size: NA
J: TRBJ2-2

DNA: TGTGCCAGCAGTTTTCTGGCTCCCCGCGATGGCCCGTCCCGAGTCGGGGAGCTGTTTTTT
CDR3: CASSFLAPRDGPSRVGELFF
V: TRBV28
D: NA
size: once
J: TRBJ2-2

DNA: TGTGCCAGCAGTTTACCCTCGACTAGCGGTAGCTCCTACAATGAGCAGTTCTTC
CDR3: CASSLPSTSGSSYNEQFF
V: TRBV28
D: TRBD2
size: NA
J: TRBJ2-1

DNA: TGTGCCAGTACCATCTGGGACAGGGCCAATCAGCCCCAGCATTTT
CDR3: CASTIWDRANQPQHF
V: TRBV19
D: TRBD1
size: NA
J: TRBJ1-5

DNA: TGTGCCAGTACCCTCTGGGGGGCGGACGGGGAGCTGTTTTTT
CDR3: CASTLWGADGELFF
V: TRBV19
D: NA
size: NA
J: TRBJ2-2

DNA: TGTGCCAGCAGAGAGGGATTAGACTATGGCTACACCTTC
CDR3: CASREGLDYGYTF
V: TRBV7-9
D: NA
size: NA
J: TRBJ1-2